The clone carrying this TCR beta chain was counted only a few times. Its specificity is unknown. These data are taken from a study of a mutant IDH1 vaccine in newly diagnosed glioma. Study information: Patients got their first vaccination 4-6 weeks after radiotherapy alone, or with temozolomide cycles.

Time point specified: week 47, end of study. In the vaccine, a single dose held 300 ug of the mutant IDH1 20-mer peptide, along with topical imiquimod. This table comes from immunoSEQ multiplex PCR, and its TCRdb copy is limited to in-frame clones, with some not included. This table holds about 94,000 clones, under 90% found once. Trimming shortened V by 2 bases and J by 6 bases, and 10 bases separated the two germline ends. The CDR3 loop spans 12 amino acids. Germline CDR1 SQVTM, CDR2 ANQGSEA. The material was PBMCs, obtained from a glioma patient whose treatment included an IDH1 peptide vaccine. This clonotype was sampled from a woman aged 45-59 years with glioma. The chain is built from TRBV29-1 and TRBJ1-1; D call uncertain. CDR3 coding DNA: TGCAGCGTTGAATGGAGCAGCCCTGAAGCTTTCTTT. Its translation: CSVEWSSPEAFF.